This TCR beta chain was sequenced during a study of T cells in localized non-small cell lung cancer. General study points: Within adjacent lung there appeared a median approximately 59 of the top 100 tumor clones.

Sequenced by immunoSEQ multiplex PCR; TCRdb stores in-frame clones only, minus some. The sample lists tens of thousands of clones, roughly 86% seen once, with 15% in the top ten. As regards this clone: Its antigen is not identified.

Trimming took off 0 bases at V and 4 bases at J, with 10 bases between the two ends. Germline values: CDR1 SGHRS, CDR2 YFSETQ. The CDR3 covers 14 residues. The specimen was peripheral blood, collected before any cancer treatment. The clonotype originates from a man aged 35 to 70 with stage I squamous cell lung carcinoma. The chain recombines TRBV5-1 with TRBJ1-1; TRBD1 might be the D (5 bases). CDR3 sequence: CASSLAVRGTEAFF. In DNA form, the CDR3 reads TGCGCCAGCAGCTTGGCCGTAAGGGGCACTGAAGCTTTCTTT.